Below, 10 T cell receptor beta chains from the same sample are listed, as sequenced in a study of T cell responses to AZD1222 COVID-19 vaccine. Method: immunoSEQ multiplex PCR; TCRdb's copy keeps in-frame clones and lacks some. The sample carries about 170,000 clones, about 90% recorded once. The material was peripheral blood, obtained on day 0 of AZD1222 vaccination. The receptor set was obtained from an adult in good health.

This chain joins TRBV7-8 and TRBJ2-2; 8 bases map to TRBD2. Trimming took 2 bases from V and 5 from J; bases not matched to a gene: 4. Germline V lookup: CDR1 SGHVS, CDR2 FQNEAQ. The CDR3 has 15 residues. For the CDR3, the DNA is TGTGCCAGCAGCTTAAATGGCGGGGGGACCGGGGAGCTGTTTTTT. Protein sequence: CASSLNGGGTGELFF. The whole variable domain, remainder taken from reference TRBV7-8 and TRBJ2-2, is GAGVSQSPRYKVAKRGQDVALRCDPISGHVSLFWYQQALGQGPEFLTYFQNEAQLDKSGLPSDRFFAERPEGSVSTLKIQRTQQEDSAVYLCASSLNGGGTGELFFGEGSRLTVL.

This clone has a single count. The chain combines TRBV19 with TRBJ1-2; possibly TRBD1 for D (5 bases). CDR3 length: 13 amino acids. Trimming removed 10 bases from V and 2 bases from J, with 14 bases in between. Germline assignment: CDR1 LNHDA and CDR2 SQIVND (reference sequence). Here the CDR3 reads CATAGGLNYGYTF. CDR3 sequence (DNA): TGTGCCACCGCGGGGGGTCTGAACTATGGCTACACCTTC.

Of note for this clone: The same CDR3 is also encoded by other DNA sequences in this sample. This sequence joins TRBV30 and TRBJ2-2; TRBD2 agrees at 7 bases. After removal of 4 bases from V and 4 bases from J, the junction contained 3 bases not matched to a gene. The CDR3 covers 13 residues. Germline V CDR1 and CDR2: GTSNPN, SVGIG (reference sequence). CDR3 sequence (DNA): TGTGCCTGGAATGGGGGGGGCACCGGGGAGCTGTTTTTT. As protein: CAWNGGGTGELFF.

The CDR3, as DNA: TGTGCCAGCAGCTTGGTGGGGGGGTTCACAGATACGCAGTATTTT. Encoded protein: CASSLVGGFTDTQYF. This sequence joins TRBV5-6 and TRBJ2-3; 7 bases are a match to TRBD2. The junction had 3 bases not matched to a gene; V was cut back by 0 bases and J by 2 bases. Germline-derived CDR1 and CDR2 are SGHDT and YYEEEE. CDR3 length: 15 residues.

This chain uses TRBV27 with TRBJ1-4; maybe TRBD1 (5 bases). V was trimmed by 3 bases and J by 4 bases, leaving 12 bases between them. The CDR3 sequence is 15 residues long. Germline lookup yields CDR1 MNHEY and CDR2 SMNVEV (reference sequence). The CDR3 nucleotides read TGTGCCAGCAGTTTGGGGCGGATCAGTAATGAAAAACTGTTTTTT. It is translated as CASSLGRISNEKLFF.

The chain carries TRBV7-2 and TRBJ1-2; D uncertain. The V gene's germline CDR1 is SGHTA and CDR2 FQGNSA. V was cut by 1 base and J by 2 bases, with 8 bases left in between. CDR3 size: 14 residues. The CDR3 sequence: CASSLEGGNYGYTF. DNA of the CDR3: TGTGCCAGCAGCTTAGAAGGCGGCAACTATGGCTACACCTTC.

This chain joins TRBV27 and TRBJ1-6, with 9 bases aligning to TRBD1. Trimming took 8 bases from V and 7 from J; bases not matched to a gene: 6. The CDR3 has 14 amino acids. Germline V gene lookup returns CDR1 MNHEY and CDR2 SMNVEV (reference sequence). CDR3 nucleotide sequence: TGTGCCAGCCGCGCCGGGACAGGGAATTCACCCCTCCACTTT. It translates to CASRAGTGNSPLHF.

This chain uses TRBV19 with TRBJ2-1; D is tentatively TRBD1 or TRBD2 (6 bases each). Germline CDR1 LNHDA, CDR2 SQIVND (reference sequence). With 8 bases removed from V and 4 bases from J, the gap between germline ends came to 21 bases. The CDR3 sequence is 16 residues long. The CDR3 bases are TGTGCCAGTTGGGGGGCCCGATCGGCGGGATACAATGAGCAGTTCTTC. It encodes CASWGARSAGYNEQFF. The full variable domain, completed using reference TRBV19 and TRBJ2-1, is DGGITQSPKYLFRKEGQNVTLSCEQNLNHDAMYWYRQDPGQGLRLIYYSQIVNDFQKGDIAEGYSVSREKKESFPLTVTSAQKNPTAFYLCASWGARSAGYNEQFFGPGTRLTVL.

This chain links TRBV7-2 with TRBJ1-2; TRBD1 matches at 9 bases. This CDR3 has 15 residues. Germline V gives CDR1 SGHTA, CDR2 FQGNSA. Trimming took 1 base from V and 6 from J; bases not matched to a gene: 6. The CDR3 region has the DNA TGTGCCAGCAGCTTAGGGGTGGGGACAGGGAATGGCTACACCTTC. Translation: CASSLGVGTGNGYTF.

This chain connects TRBV7-8 to TRBJ1-2; D gene unclear. The V gene's germline CDR1 is SGHVS and CDR2 FQNEAQ. Trimming shortened V by 5 bases and J by 4 bases, and 8 bases separated the two germline ends. The CDR3 length is 12 residues. CDR3 sequence reads: CASSPNSYGYTF. As DNA, the CDR3 is TGTGCCAGCAGCCCAAATAGCTATGGCTACACCTTC.